This TCR beta chain emerged from a study of metastatic and nonmetastatic thyroid tumors. Overall study context: Repertoires of blood and of tissue (tumor or nodule) from malignant and benign thyroid patients were compared.

Study-level findings and limits: Within blood and tumor, benign nodules reportedly had significantly lower TCR beta diversity than malignant thyroid tumors did.

TCRdb re-clonotyped the PCR reads through MiXCR. The sample comprises some 41,000 clones, more than 3% of which are singletons, and 10% rests with the top ten. This clone is classed as medium-sized. As yet, its antigen is unknown. Each patient went into thyroid surgery without having received any treatment. The sequence was collected from a female donor with papillary thyroid cancer or a benign thyroid nodule (not recorded which). Some clones in this sample may be carry-over from other donors' samples. The specimen was blood.

CDR3 sequence (DNA): TGTGCCAGCAGCCAAGATAACAGGGGAGAGACCCAGTACTTC. It codes for CASSQDNRGETQYF. The V gene is TRBV4-2, the J gene TRBJ2-5; 7 positions match TRBD1. Germline assignment: CDR1 LGHNA and CDR2 YNFKEQ. J lost 4 bases, V lost 0 bases, and 2 bases had no gene match. The CDR3 is 14 amino acids.